This TCR beta chain originates from a study of cytomegalovirus exposure and HLA in healthy donors. Study-level background: The Caucasian-associated ancestry cluster held over 80% of some 420 genotyped donors. Study conclusions and caveats: The only immune exposure information that was available was CMV serostatus.

Details on this clone: The antigen remains undetermined.

The PCR had 60 Vbeta and 13 Jbeta primers. The protocol was immunoSEQ multiplex PCR, while the TCRdb copy is restricted to in-frame clones and leaves out a portion. The table records 180,000 or so clones, 60% to 80% of them present only once. Material for sequencing was PBMCs. This receptor was obtained from a man aged 40-50 years in good health and CMV-seronegative.

CDR3 residues: CASSLAISGRFSNTQYF. CDR3 bases: TGTGCCAGCAGCTTAGCGATTAGCGGGAGGTTTAGTAATACGCAGTATTTT. The chain combines TRBV7-2 with TRBJ2-3, with TRBD2 identical over 10 bases. V lost 0 bases and J lost 7; bases outside the gene matches: 10. Germline-derived CDR1 and CDR2 are SGHTA and FQGNSA. This CDR3 region has 17 residues.